This T cell receptor (beta chain) was sequenced for a study of CD8+ T cells in alopecia areata. Study-level findings and limits: Scalp clonality dropped significantly under tofacitinib, as did expanded CD8+ top-100 clones.

The treatment: oral pan-JAK inhibitor, 5-10 mg twice daily. cDNA prepared by RNA extraction and subsequent reverse transcription served as the template for sequencing. The repertoire was sequenced with immunoSEQ multiplex PCR; TCRdb's copy has only in-frame clones and lacks some. The table shows about 270,000 clones, with roughly 63% occurring only once. The V gene's germline CDR1 is SQVTM and CDR2 ANQGSEA. The CDR3 consists of 14 residues. V lost 4 bases, J lost 7 bases, and 19 bases lay in between. As concerns this clone: Its target is unknown.

This chain connects TRBV29-1 to TRBJ1-1; D possibly corresponds to TRBD1 (6 bases). The source of this sequence is a human donor with alopecia areata. The sample here was CD4+ T cells sorted from blood, taken at roughly week 53, from a patient treated with tofacitinib. The CDR3 DNA follows: TGCAGCGTTGTTCGGGACAATCAACGCCTTGAAGCTTTCTTT. Translation gives CSVVRDNQRLEAFF.